These T cell receptor beta chains were read from a single sample in a study of CD8+ T cells in alopecia areata. Measured with immunoSEQ multiplex PCR; TCRdb has only the in-frame clones, and not every one. The sample consists of some 220,000 clones, 50% to 70% of them appearing once. Source: CD4+ T cells sorted from blood, taken at week 4, from a patient treated with tofacitinib. Receptors originate from a human donor with alopecia areata. CDR3s include the opening cysteine and the closing phenylalanine or tryptophan. Each record gives: V gene, J gene, D gene, clone size, CDR3 DNA, CDR3 protein. The D gene is left open where the match is weak. Size is stated for part of the rows, as once, few or many counts, or as a class when the clone is expanded.

v_call: TRBV18; j_call: TRBJ2-2; d_call: .; clone_size: few; cdr3_nt: TGTGCCAGCTCACAGAGGAAGCCCGGGGAGCTGTTTTTT; cdr3_aa: CASSQRKPGELFF
v_call: TRBV7-9; j_call: TRBJ1-1; d_call: TRBD1; clone_size: .; cdr3_nt: TGTGCCAGCAGCTCCAACACAGGGGGAACCACTGAAGCTTTCTTT; cdr3_aa: CASSSNTGGTTEAFF
v_call: TRBV29-1; j_call: TRBJ2-3; d_call: TRBD2; clone_size: .; cdr3_nt: TGCAGCGCCGTGGGGGCGGGGGGACGCACAGATACGCAGTATTTT; cdr3_aa: CSAVGAGGRTDTQYF
v_call: TRBV30; j_call: TRBJ1-1; d_call: TRBD1; clone_size: .; cdr3_nt: TGTGCCTGGAGCTTCCAACAGGGGAGGGCTGAAGCTTTCTTT; cdr3_aa: CAWSFQQGRAEAFF
v_call: TRBV10-3; j_call: TRBJ2-7; d_call: TRBD1; clone_size: .; cdr3_nt: TGTGCCATCAGATCCGGGACAGGGCTCTACGAGCAGTACTTC; cdr3_aa: CAIRSGTGLYEQYF
v_call: TRBV29-1; j_call: TRBJ2-3; d_call: TRBD2; clone_size: .; cdr3_nt: TGCAGCGTTGATCCCTCTAGCGGGATTACAGATACGCAGTATTTT; cdr3_aa: CSVDPSSGITDTQYF
v_call: TRBV28; j_call: TRBJ1-6; d_call: TRBD1; clone_size: .; cdr3_nt: TGTGCCAGCAGTTCCGGGACAGATCGCAATTCACCCCTCCACTTT; cdr3_aa: CASSSGTDRNSPLHF
v_call: TRBV30; j_call: TRBJ1-2; d_call: .; clone_size: .; cdr3_nt: TGTGCCTGGTCGCCACAGGGTATCGGCTACACCTTC; cdr3_aa: CAWSPQGIGYTF
v_call: TRBV29-1; j_call: TRBJ2-5; d_call: .; clone_size: .; cdr3_nt: TGCAGCGCCGGACTTTCTTACCAAGAGACCCAGTACTTC; cdr3_aa: CSAGLSYQETQYF
v_call: TRBV29-1; j_call: TRBJ1-1; d_call: TRBD1; clone_size: .; cdr3_nt: TGCAGCGCCCGACAGGGATATGGCGTGACTGAAGCTTTCTTT; cdr3_aa: CSARQGYGVTEAFF
v_call: TRBV18; j_call: TRBJ2-5; d_call: .; clone_size: .; cdr3_nt: TGTGCCAGCTCAAGTTCCGGTGCTGCGGAGACCCAGTACTTC; cdr3_aa: CASSSSGAAETQYF
v_call: TRBV19; j_call: TRBJ1-6; d_call: .; clone_size: many; cdr3_nt: TGTGCCAGTAGTATAGCCCCCGAGGCCGGTAATTCACCCCTCCACTTT; cdr3_aa: CASSIAPEAGNSPLHF
v_call: TRBV29-1; j_call: TRBJ1-2; d_call: .; clone_size: few; cdr3_nt: TGCAGCGTTGACCACATACAGGGTAAAGATGGCTACACCTTC; cdr3_aa: CSVDHIQGKDGYTF
v_call: TRBV7-2; j_call: TRBJ1-6; d_call: .; clone_size: .; cdr3_nt: TGTGCCAGCAGCTTATTGTCGGCCTATAATTCACCCCTCCACTTT; cdr3_aa: CASSLLSAYNSPLHF
v_call: TRBV7-9; j_call: TRBJ2-3; d_call: TRBD2; clone_size: .; cdr3_nt: TGTGCCAGCAGCTTACCCCCGACTAGCGGGACGCAGTATTTT; cdr3_aa: CASSLPPTSGTQYF
v_call: TRBV5-1; j_call: TRBJ2-5; d_call: TRBD1; clone_size: .; cdr3_nt: TGCGCCAGCAGCATCCCTCAGGGGGAAGAGACCCAGTACTTC; cdr3_aa: CASSIPQGEETQYF
v_call: TRBV6-1; j_call: TRBJ2-7; d_call: .; clone_size: .; cdr3_nt: TGTGCCAGCAGTGACAGGGGGGGGTCCTACGAGCAGTACTTC; cdr3_aa: CASSDRGGSYEQYF
v_call: TRBV29-1; j_call: TRBJ2-3; d_call: .; clone_size: many; cdr3_nt: TGCAGCGTGGCCCCTGACACAGATACGCAGTATTTT; cdr3_aa: CSVAPDTDTQYF
v_call: TRBV29-1; j_call: TRBJ1-1; d_call: .; clone_size: few; cdr3_nt: TGCAGCGTCATGGCGGCTCCGAACACTGAAGCTTTCTTT; cdr3_aa: CSVMAAPNTEAFF
v_call: TRBV29-1; j_call: TRBJ2-2; d_call: .; clone_size: .; cdr3_nt: TGCAGCGTTGAAGGGACATCGAACACCGGGGAGCTGTTTTTT; cdr3_aa: CSVEGTSNTGELFF
v_call: TRBV7-6; j_call: TRBJ1-2; d_call: .; clone_size: .; cdr3_nt: TGTGCCAGCAGCGGGAGGGACACCTATGGCTACACCTTC; cdr3_aa: CASSGRDTYGYTF
v_call: TRBV29-1; j_call: TRBJ2-7; d_call: .; clone_size: few; cdr3_nt: TGCAGCGTTGAAGAAATCAAAGGCCTTAACGTGAGGGGTTACGAGCAGTACTTC; cdr3_aa: CSVEEIKGLNVRGYEQYF
v_call: TRBV2; j_call: TRBJ2-3; d_call: TRBD2; clone_size: .; cdr3_nt: TGTGCCAGCAGTGGGGCTAGCGGGGGCCAGGTGGATACGCAGTATTTT; cdr3_aa: CASSGASGGQVDTQYF
v_call: TRBV29-1; j_call: TRBJ1-1; d_call: TRBD1; clone_size: .; cdr3_nt: TGCAGCGTCGCGACAGGGGGCAACACTGAAGCTTTCTTT; cdr3_aa: CSVATGGNTEAFF
v_call: TRBV29-1; j_call: TRBJ1-2; d_call: .; clone_size: few; cdr3_nt: TGCAGCGTCGCCTCTTGGAATCTCCATGGCTACACCTTC; cdr3_aa: CSVASWNLHGYTF
v_call: TRBV27; j_call: TRBJ2-1; d_call: .; clone_size: .; cdr3_nt: TGTGCCAGCAGTTTGCGCAGGGGTGCCGGTGAGCAGTTCTTC; cdr3_aa: CASSLRRGAGEQFF
v_call: TRBV30; j_call: TRBJ1-2; d_call: TRBD1; clone_size: .; cdr3_nt: TGTGCCTGGATCACTGGGACAGGGCTACTCGACTATGGCTACACCTTC; cdr3_aa: CAWITGTGLLDYGYTF
v_call: TRBV2; j_call: TRBJ1-2; d_call: .; clone_size: many; cdr3_nt: TGTGCCAGCAAGGAGACTAACTATGGCTACACCTTC; cdr3_aa: CASKETNYGYTF
v_call: TRBV25-1; j_call: TRBJ1-6; d_call: .; clone_size: .; cdr3_nt: TGTGCCAGCATCGATGCCGGGGCACCAACTAATTCACCCCTCCACTTT; cdr3_aa: CASIDAGAPTNSPLHF
v_call: TRBV29-1; j_call: TRBJ1-1; d_call: TRBD1; clone_size: .; cdr3_nt: TGCAGCGTCCTACAGGGGTCTACTGAAGCTTTCTTT; cdr3_aa: CSVLQGSTEAFF
v_call: TRBV30; j_call: TRBJ1-1; d_call: .; clone_size: .; cdr3_nt: TGTGCCTGGTCCCTCCAAGGGGGCACTGAAGCTTTCTTT; cdr3_aa: CAWSLQGGTEAFF
v_call: TRBV10-3; j_call: TRBJ1-3; d_call: .; clone_size: few; cdr3_nt: TGTGCCATCAGTGAGTCAGGGTATGGAAACACCATATATTTT; cdr3_aa: CAISESGYGNTIYF
v_call: TRBV11-2; j_call: TRBJ1-1; d_call: .; clone_size: .; cdr3_nt: TGTGCCAGCAGCTTACCCGGGTACACTGAAGCTTTCTTT; cdr3_aa: CASSLPGYTEAFF
v_call: TRBV29-1; j_call: TRBJ1-5; d_call: .; clone_size: .; cdr3_nt: TGCAGCGTTCCGGATCCCCAGCATTTT; cdr3_aa: CSVPDPQHF
v_call: TRBV18; j_call: TRBJ1-2; d_call: .; clone_size: few; cdr3_nt: TGTGCCAGCTCACCTGCTCGGCAGTGGTATGGCTACACCTTC; cdr3_aa: CASSPARQWYGYTF
v_call: TRBV5-4; j_call: TRBJ2-3; d_call: TRBD2; clone_size: .; cdr3_nt: TGTGCCAGCAGCGGCGGGGGGCGCAGGGATACGCAGTATTTT; cdr3_aa: CASSGGGRRDTQYF